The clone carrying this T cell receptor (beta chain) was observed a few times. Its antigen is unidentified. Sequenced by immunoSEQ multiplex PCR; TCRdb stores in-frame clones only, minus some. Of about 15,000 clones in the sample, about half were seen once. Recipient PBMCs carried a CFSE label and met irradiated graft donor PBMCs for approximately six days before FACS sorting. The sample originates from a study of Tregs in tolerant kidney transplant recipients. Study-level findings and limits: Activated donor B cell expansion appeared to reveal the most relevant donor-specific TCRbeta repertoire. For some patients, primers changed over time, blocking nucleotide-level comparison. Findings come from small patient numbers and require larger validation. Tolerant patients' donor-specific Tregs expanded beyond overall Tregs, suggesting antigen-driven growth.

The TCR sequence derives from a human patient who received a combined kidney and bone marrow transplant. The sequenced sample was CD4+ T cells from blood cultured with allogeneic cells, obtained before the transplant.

For the CDR3, the DNA is TGTGCCAGCAGTTATTCAGGGGAAGAGACCCAGTACTTC. Translated, it gives CASSYSGEETQYF. The chain links TRBV27 to TRBJ2-5; tentatively, D is TRBD1 (6 bases). Trimming removed 4 bases from V and 3 bases from J, with 9 bases in between. Germline assignment: CDR1 MNHEY and CDR2 SMNVEV (reference sequence). The CDR3 is made up of 13 amino acids.